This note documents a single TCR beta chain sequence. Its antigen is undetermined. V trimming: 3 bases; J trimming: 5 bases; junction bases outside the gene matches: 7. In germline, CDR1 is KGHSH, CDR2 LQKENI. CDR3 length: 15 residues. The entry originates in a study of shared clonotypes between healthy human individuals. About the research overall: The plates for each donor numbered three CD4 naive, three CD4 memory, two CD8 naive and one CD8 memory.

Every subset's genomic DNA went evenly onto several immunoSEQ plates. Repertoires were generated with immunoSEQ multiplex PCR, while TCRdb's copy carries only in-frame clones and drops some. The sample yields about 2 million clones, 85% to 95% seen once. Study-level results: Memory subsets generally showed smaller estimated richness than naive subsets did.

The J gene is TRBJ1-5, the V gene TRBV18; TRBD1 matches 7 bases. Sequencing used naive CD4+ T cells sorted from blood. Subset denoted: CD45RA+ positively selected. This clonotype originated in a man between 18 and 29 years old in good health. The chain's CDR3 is CASSPVGQGDQPQHF. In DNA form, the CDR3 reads TGTGCCAGCTCACCGGTAGGGCAGGGGGATCAGCCCCAGCATTTT.